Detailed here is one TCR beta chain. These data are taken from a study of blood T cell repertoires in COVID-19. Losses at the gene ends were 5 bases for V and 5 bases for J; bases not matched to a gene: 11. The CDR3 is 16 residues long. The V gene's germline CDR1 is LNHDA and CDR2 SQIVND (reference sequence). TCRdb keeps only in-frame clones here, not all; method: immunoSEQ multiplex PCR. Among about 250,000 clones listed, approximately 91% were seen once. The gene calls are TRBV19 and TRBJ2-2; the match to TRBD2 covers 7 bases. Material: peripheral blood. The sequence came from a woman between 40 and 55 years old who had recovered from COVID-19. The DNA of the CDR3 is TGTGCCAGTAGTTTGTGGACTAGTCCCAAAACCGGGGAGCTGTTTTTT. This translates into CASSLWTSPKTGELFF.